The rows below give T cell receptor beta chains drawn from one sample of a study of identical twins. TCRdb redid the calling of the 5' RACE reads with MiXCR, one entry per CDR3 protein. Of 400,000 to 650,000 distinct CDR3 sequences in the sample, 22% were seen once. These data were also reused for a study on T cells expressing NK-cell markers.

Sequencing was done on a sample of CD4+ T cells sorted from blood. The receptor set was obtained from a woman under 30 in good health. The CDR3 runs from the conserved cysteine through the conserved F or W. Each record gives: clone size, D gene, J gene, V gene, CDR3 DNA, CDR3 protein. A D gene is named only where the DNA matches it firmly. Size tells how often a clone was seen (once, few, many) or the class of an expanded clone, and some rows leave it out.

>NA|NA|TRBJ1-2|TRBV20-1
TGCAGTGCTAGTCCCGCTTGGGAGGGTGTCAGCTATGGCTACACCTTC
CSASPAWEGVSYGYTF
>NA|NA|TRBJ2-5|TRBV7-6
TGTGCCAGCAGCTTAGGGACACCGTACCAAGAGACCCAGTACTTC
CASSLGTPYQETQYF
>NA|NA|TRBJ2-5|TRBV5-1
TGCGCCAGCAGCTTGTGGGCCAAAGAGACCCAGTACTTC
CASSLWAKETQYF
>NA|NA|TRBJ2-7|TRBV20-1
TGCAGTGCTAGTGTCGGAGACTACTCATACGAGCAGTACTTC
CSASVGDYSYEQYF
>NA|TRBD2|TRBJ2-1|TRBV12-3/TRBV12-4
TGTGCCAGCAGTCTCCAGGGACTAGTTTCACCTGAGCAGTTCTTC
CASSLQGLVSPEQFF
>few|NA|TRBJ1-6|TRBV6-1
TGTGCCAGCAGTGAATATCTCCTCCACTTT
CASSEYLLHF
>once|NA|TRBJ1-1|TRBV27
TGTGCCAGCAGAACCCAGAGTTATGAAGCTTTCTTT
CASRTQSYEAFF
>NA|NA|TRBJ1-3|TRBV15
TGTGCCACCAGCCCTGTAGGGACGACTGGAAACACCATATATTTT
CATSPVGTTGNTIYF
>few|TRBD2|TRBJ2-5|TRBV5-5
TGTGCCAGCAGCTTGCGACTAGCGGCAGAGACCCAGTACTTC
CASSLRLAAETQYF
>NA|TRBD2|TRBJ2-5|TRBV20-1
TGCAGTGCTAGGGGCGGGGGGCTTCAAGAGACCCAGTACTTC
CSARGGGLQETQYF
>few|TRBD2|TRBJ2-2|TRBV7-2
TGTGCCAGCACCCTCGGACTAGCGGCCACCGGGGAGCTGTTTTTT
CASTLGLAATGELFF
>NA|TRBD2|TRBJ2-2|TRBV6-1
TGTGCCAGCAAATTCCCGACTAGCGGGGCCGGGGAGCTGTTTTTT
CASKFPTSGAGELFF
>NA|NA|TRBJ2-7|TRBV20-1
TGCAGTGCTAGAGGAGGGGGGAAATCCTACGAGCAGTACTTC
CSARGGGKSYEQYF
>few|TRBD1|TRBJ2-3|TRBV20-1
TGCAGTGCAGCAGGACAGGGGAGGACAGATACGCAGTATTTT
CSAAGQGRTDTQYF
>NA|NA|TRBJ2-3|TRBV27
TGTGCCAGCAGAAGAGGGCACGGCACAGATACGCAGTATTTT
CASRRGHGTDTQYF